This passage covers 4 T cell receptor beta chains from one sample sequenced in a study of blood T cell repertoires in COVID-19. Sequenced by immunoSEQ multiplex PCR; TCRdb stores in-frame clones only, minus some. The data show more than 200,000 clones, 88% seen once. The sequenced sample was peripheral blood. The source is a man aged 80 or over with acute or convalescent COVID-19.

The chain couples TRBV19 to TRBJ2-5; 8 positions match TRBD2. Germline trimming cut 3 bases from V and 5 bases from J; bases unmatched to any gene: 8. The CDR3 runs to 15 residues. CDR1 and CDR2 (germline): LNHDA, SQIVND (reference sequence). The chain's CDR3 is CASSMGPRGGETQYF. The CDR3 nucleotides read TGTGCCAGTAGTATGGGACCACGGGGGGGGGAGACCCAGTACTTC. The complete variable domain, with remaining parts taken from reference TRBV19 and TRBJ2-5, reads DGGITQSPKYLFRKEGQNVTLSCEQNLNHDAMYWYRQDPGQGLRLIYYSQIVNDFQKGDIAEGYSVSREKKESFPLTVTSAQKNPTAFYLCASSMGPRGGETQYFGPGTRLLVL.

The V gene is TRBV27, the J gene TRBJ1-2, with 9 bases matching TRBD1. The germline gives CDR1 MNHEY, CDR2 SMNVEV (reference sequence). The CDR3 has 15 amino acids. With 4 bases clipped from V and 0 bases from J, the junction kept 3 bases outside the gene matches. The CDR3: CASSSRTGANYGYTF. As DNA, the CDR3 is TGTGCCAGCAGTTCGAGGACAGGGGCTAACTATGGCTACACCTTC.

This clone was counted a single time. The rearrangement links TRBV7-2 to TRBJ2-6; 8 nucleotides match TRBD1. V shed 5 bases and J 2 bases; nucleotides not matched to a gene: 2. Per germline, CDR1 SGHTA and CDR2 FQGNSA. The CDR3 sequence is 15 residues long. The DNA for the CDR3 is TGTGCCAGCAGCCCAGGGGGCGCTGGGGCCAACGTCCTGACTTTC. Translation gives CASSPGGAGANVLTF.

In DNA form, the CDR3 reads TGTGCCAGCAGCCAAGCAGGGACAGAAACTGAAGCTTTCTTT. Translation gives CASSQAGTETEAFF. The rearrangement uses TRBV3-1 (or the pseudogene TRBV3-2) and TRBJ1-1, with 7 bases fitting TRBD1. The CDR3 has 14 residues. Germline V lookup: CDR1 LGHDT, CDR2 YNNKEL (reference sequence). With V trimmed by 1 base and J by 5 bases, 4 bases remained unmatched.